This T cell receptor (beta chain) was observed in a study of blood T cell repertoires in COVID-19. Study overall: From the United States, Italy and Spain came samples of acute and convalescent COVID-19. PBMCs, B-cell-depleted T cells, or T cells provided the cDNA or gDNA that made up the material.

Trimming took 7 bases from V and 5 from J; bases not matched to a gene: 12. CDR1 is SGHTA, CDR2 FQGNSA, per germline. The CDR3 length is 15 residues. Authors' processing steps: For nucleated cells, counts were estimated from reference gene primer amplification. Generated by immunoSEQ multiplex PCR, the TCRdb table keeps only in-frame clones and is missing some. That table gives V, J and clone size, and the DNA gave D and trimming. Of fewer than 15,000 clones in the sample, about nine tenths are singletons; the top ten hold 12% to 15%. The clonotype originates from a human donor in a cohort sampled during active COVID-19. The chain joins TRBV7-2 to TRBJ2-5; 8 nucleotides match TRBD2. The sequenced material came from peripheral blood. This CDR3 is CASNFGAGGLETQYF. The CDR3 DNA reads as TGTGCCAGCAACTTTGGGGCGGGAGGTTTGGAGACCCAGTACTTC.